A selection of T cell receptor beta chains follows, all from one sample in a study of blood T cell repertoires in COVID-19. Method: immunoSEQ multiplex PCR; TCRdb's copy keeps in-frame clones and lacks some. The data hold around 120,000 clones, with just under 85% observed a single time. Sequencing was done on a sample of peripheral blood. The receptors originated from a man aged 70 or older with active or convalescent COVID-19. Each CDR3 is given with its conserved first and last residue. A D gene is named only where the DNA matches it firmly. Only some rows state a clone size, as once, few, many or a class for expanded clones.

.	TRBJ2-3	TRBV7-2	.	TGTGCCAGCAGCTTAGCGCCGGGGAGAACAGATACGCAGTATTTT	CASSLAPGRTDTQYF
.	TRBJ2-4	TRBV11-3	.	TGTGCCAGCAGTCTAAGAGTTGAGGGCATTCAGTACTTC	CASSLRVEGIQYF
.	TRBJ1-3	TRBV2	.	TGTGCCAGCCTCCCGGGCTCTGGAAACACCATATATTTT	CASLPGSGNTIYF
TRBD2	TRBJ2-5	TRBV29-1	.	TGCAGCGTTGACGCGGGTACCCCTACTAGCGGGAAGGGAGAGACCCAGTACTTC	CSVDAGTPTSGKGETQYF
.	TRBJ1-2	TRBV30	.	TGTGCCTGGAGTCCCTCGAGGAATGGCTACACCTTC	CAWSPSRNGYTF
.	TRBJ2-2	TRBV11-2	.	TGTGCCAGCAGCTTAGGTGCGGGCGCGAACACCGGGGAGCTGTTTTTT	CASSLGAGANTGELFF
.	TRBJ1-5	TRBV21-1	.	TGTGCCAGCAGCAAACGGGACAGGGGGCTTGGGGTAGGCAATCAGCCCCAGCATTTT	CASSKRDRGLGVGNQPQHF
TRBD1	TRBJ2-1	TRBV19	.	TGTGCCAGTAAAACAACAGGGGTCCCCTACAATGAGCAGTTCTTC	CASKTTGVPYNEQFF
TRBD2	TRBJ2-1	TRBV9	once	TGTGCCAGCAGCCACCTTCTGCGGGAGCCTCGGTACAATGAGCAGTTCTTC	CASSHLLREPRYNEQFF
.	TRBJ2-3	TRBV7-2	.	TGTGCCAGCAGCTTAGCAAACAGTTACACAGATACGCAGTATTTT	CASSLANSYTDTQYF
.	TRBJ1-1	TRBV5-5	.	TGTGCCAGCAGCTTCCGTGGCAGGTTGAACACTGAAGCTTTCTTT	CASSFRGRLNTEAFF
.	TRBJ1-5	TRBV19	.	TGTGCCAGTAGTATAAGCGGGGAACAGCCCCAGCATTTT	CASSISGEQPQHF
.	TRBJ1-2	TRBV3-1/TRBV3-2	.	TGTGCCAGCAGCCAAGGAAGGCAGGGTGGCTATGGCTACACCTTC	CASSQGRQGGYGYTF
.	TRBJ1-2	TRBV19	.	TGTGCCAGTACCAGAGCCCGGGGGGCTAATCAAAACTATGGCTACACCTTC	CASTRARGANQNYGYTF
TRBD1	TRBJ1-2	TRBV29-1	.	TGCACTATCCGGGACAGCTATGGCTACACCTTC	CTIRDSYGYTF
.	TRBJ2-7	TRBV6-5	.	TGTGCCAGCAGGAAACCGGACAGCCCCTACGAGCAGTACTTC	CASRKPDSPYEQYF
.	TRBJ2-6	TRBV18	.	TGTGCCAGCTCACCGAGCTCTGGGGCCAACGTCCTGACTTTC	CASSPSSGANVLTF
.	TRBJ1-1	TRBV11-3	.	TGTGCCAGCAGCTCGGAGGGAGGCACTGAAGCTTTCTTT	CASSSEGGTEAFF
TRBD1	TRBJ1-5	TRBV19	.	TGTGCCAGTAGGACTACAGGGGATAGTCAGCCCCAGCATTTT	CASRTTGDSQPQHF
.	TRBJ2-2	TRBV7-3	once	TGTGCCAGCAGCATAACCGGGACACTAAACACCGGGGAGCTGTTTTTT	CASSITGTLNTGELFF
.	TRBJ1-2	TRBV12-3/TRBV12-4	.	TGTGCCAGCAGTTTCGAGGGTCGTCTAGGCTACACCTTC	CASSFEGRLGYTF
TRBD2	TRBJ2-2	TRBV9	few	TGTGCCAGCAGCATGAGCGGTCTAGCGGGCACCGGGGAGCTGTTTTTT	CASSMSGLAGTGELFF
TRBD1	TRBJ2-5	TRBV30	.	TGTGCCTGGAGTGCAGGGTTGGACAGGAAAGAGACCCAGTACTTC	CAWSAGLDRKETQYF
.	TRBJ2-3	TRBV11-2	.	TGTGCCAGCAGCCTCCTTGATACGCAGTATTTT	CASSLLDTQYF
TRBD2	TRBJ2-1	TRBV3-1/TRBV3-2	.	TGTGCCAGCAGCCAAAAAACTAGCGGGAAATACAATGAGCAGTTCTTC	CASSQKTSGKYNEQFF
TRBD1	TRBJ2-1	TRBV11-2	.	TGTGCCAGCAGCGCACCACCGACTGGGACAGGGGGCAGAGAGCAGTTCTTC	CASSAPPTGTGGREQFF
TRBD2	TRBJ2-1	TRBV30	.	TGTGCCTGGAGTTTCACTAGCGGGTTTAGTGAGCAGTTCTTC	CAWSFTSGFSEQFF
.	TRBJ1-4	TRBV2	.	TGTGCCAGCAAGTCCCGGGGCGGGGCAAGTGAAAAACTGTTTTTT	CASKSRGGASEKLFF